This passage covers 19 T cell receptor beta chains from one sample sequenced in a study of blood T cell repertoires in COVID-19. This table comes from immunoSEQ multiplex PCR, and its TCRdb copy is limited to in-frame clones, with some not included. The sample lists tens of thousands of clones, about 70% occurring once. Sequenced input: peripheral blood. These receptors came from a woman aged 80 or over with active or convalescent COVID-19.

This clone was found a few times. The rearrangement joins TRBV6-5 to TRBJ2-2; D is unclear. The V end was cut by 2 bases, the J end by 4 bases, with 14 bases between. CDR1 MNHEY and CDR2 SVGAGI come from the germline V gene. This CDR3 contains 16 residues. The CDR3 DNA follows: TGTGCCAGCAGTTACGTCATAATCGAGAGCACCGGGGAGCTGTTTTTT. Amino acid sequence: CASSYVIIESTGELFF.

The rearrangement links TRBV19 to TRBJ2-1, with TRBD2 matching 8 bases. The V and J ends lost 3 bases and 5 bases, in that order; junction bases with no gene match: 6. The germline CDR1 and CDR2 sequences are LNHDA and SQIVND (reference sequence). The CDR3 consists of 15 residues. This CDR3 reads CASSIAGRAHNEQFF. The CDR3 DNA is TGTGCCAGTAGTATCGCCGGGAGGGCCCACAATGAGCAGTTCTTC. Drawing the rest from reference TRBV19 and TRBJ2-1, the complete variable domain is DGGITQSPKYLFRKEGQNVTLSCEQNLNHDAMYWYRQDPGQGLRLIYYSQIVNDFQKGDIAEGYSVSREKKESFPLTVTSAQKNPTAFYLCASSIAGRAHNEQFFGPGTRLTVL.

This chain links TRBV18 with TRBJ1-6, with D hard to call. This CDR3 has 15 amino acids. Between the trimmed V and J ends, which lost 3 bases and 7 bases, there was a span of 13 bases. CDR1 is KGHSH, CDR2 LQKENI, per germline. The CDR3 protein is CASSPSAEENSPLHF. The CDR3 nucleotides are TGTGCCAGCTCACCCTCCGCAGAGGAAAATTCACCCCTCCACTTT. Looking up the rest from reference TRBV18 and TRBJ1-6 gives the full variable domain: NAGVMQNPRHLVRRRGQEARLRCSPMKGHSHVYWYRQLPEEGLKFMVYLQKENIIDESGMPKERFSAEFPKEGPSILRIQQVVRGDSAAYFCASSPSAEENSPLHFGNGTRLTVT.

V usage is TRBV3-1 (or the pseudogene TRBV3-2) and J usage is TRBJ2-3; D not resolved. Trimming stripped 4 bases from V and 4 bases from J, with 12 bases between. Germline assignment: CDR1 LGHDT and CDR2 YNNKEL (reference sequence). The CDR3 runs to 14 residues. The DNA for the CDR3 is TGTGCCAGCAGCCTCTCCCACCGGGCAGATACGCAGTATTTT. This encodes CASSLSHRADTQYF.

The chain recombines TRBV19 with TRBJ2-2, with 7 positions matching TRBD2. CDR3 size: 15 residues. CDR1 is LNHDA and CDR2 is SQIVND in the germline V gene (reference sequence). Losses at the gene ends were 2 bases for V and 4 bases for J; bases not matched to a gene: 4. In DNA, the CDR3 is TGTGCCAGTAGTATACGGCCGGGGGGCACCGGGGAGCTGTTTTTT. Translated, it gives CASSIRPGGTGELFF.

This clone was counted a single time. The chain joins TRBV11-2 to TRBJ1-1; D uncertain. The CDR3 consists of 13 residues. Germline V gives CDR1 SGHAT, CDR2 FQNNGV. Trimming removed 3 bases at V and 1 base at J, with 6 bases between. CDR3 sequence: CASSLGENTEAFF. DNA for the CDR3: TGTGCCAGCAGCTTGGGAGAGAACACTGAAGCTTTCTTT.

V is TRBV5-4 and J is TRBJ2-2; no reliable D call. V lost 3 bases to trimming and J lost 6 bases, with 9 bases between them. The CDR3 has 13 residues. Germline V CDR1 and CDR2: SGHNT, YYREEE (reference sequence). The CDR3 loop is CASSSTTPGELFF. The CDR3 DNA follows: TGTGCCAGCAGCTCCACTACCCCCGGGGAGCTGTTTTTT.

This clone has a single count. The rearrangement uses TRBV28 and TRBJ1-5; D not resolved. Looked up from germline, CDR1 is MDHEN and CDR2 is SYDVKM. The CDR3 consists of 13 residues. The germline V and J ends were trimmed by 7 bases and 2 bases, with 9 bases remaining between them. CDR3 protein: CASTPPGNQPQHF. In DNA form, the CDR3 reads TGTGCCAGCACCCCTCCGGGCAATCAGCCCCAGCATTTT.

This sequence joins TRBV3-1 (or the pseudogene TRBV3-2) and TRBJ2-3; 13 bases line up with TRBD2. The length of the CDR3 is 15 residues. V shed 2 bases and J 6 bases; nucleotides not matched to a gene: 2. Germline CDR1 reads LGHDT; CDR2 reads YNNKEL (reference sequence). CDR3 nucleotides: TGTGCCAGCAGCCAAACTAGCGGGGGGGCTGATACGCAGTATTTT. This sequence encodes CASSQTSGGADTQYF.

The chain's CDR3 is CASTLRRSPGNSPLHF. The CDR3 DNA follows: TGTGCCAGCACCCTACGGCGGTCCCCGGGGAATTCACCCCTCCACTTT. The chain links TRBV7-2 to TRBJ1-6, with no clear D. From germline, CDR1 is SGHTA and CDR2 FQGNSA. The CDR3 has 16 amino acids. The V and J ends lost 7 bases and 7 bases respectively, with 20 bases between them.

The V call is TRBV5-4, the J call TRBJ1-2; no clear D. This CDR3 spans 12 amino acids. The germline CDR1 and CDR2 sequences are SGHNT and YYREEE (reference sequence). Trimming took off 5 bases at V and 8 bases at J, with 13 bases between the two ends. Written as DNA, the CDR3 is TGTGCCAGCAGTCTTGAACAAACGGGCTACACCTTC. Its translation: CASSLEQTGYTF.

This clone was detected a few times. The V and J genes are TRBV10-3 and TRBJ1-6, with TRBD1 identical over 8 bases. V shed 5 bases and J 10 bases; nucleotides not matched to a gene: 13. The CDR3 sequence is 16 residues long. CDR1 is ENHRY and CDR2 is SYGVKD in the germline V gene. This chain's CDR3 is CAISPQGDPRLSPLHF. The CDR3 region has the DNA TGTGCCATCAGTCCACAGGGGGACCCGAGGCTGTCACCCCTCCACTTT.

V gene TRBV10-3 combines with J gene TRBJ2-2; a possible D gene is TRBD2 (5 bases). Trimming pared 7 bases from V and 6 bases from J, leaving 15 bases between. CDR3 length equals 14 residues. In germline, CDR1 is ENHRY, CDR2 SYGVKD. The CDR3 is CAITGSMASGELFF. CDR3 coding DNA: TGTGCCATCACGGGGTCCATGGCCTCCGGGGAGCTGTTTTTT.

This chain links TRBV5-4 with TRBJ1-4; D is unclear. Trimming removed 4 bases from V and 4 bases from J, with 8 bases in between. Germline-derived CDR1 and CDR2 are SGHNT and YYREEE (reference sequence). The CDR3 spans 13 residues. CDR3 region: CASSADYNEKLFF. DNA for the CDR3: TGTGCCAGCAGCGCTGACTATAATGAAAAACTGTTTTTT.

The rearrangement links TRBV4-3 to TRBJ1-6; D gene unclear. The CDR3 extends over 18 amino acids. Germline V gene lookup returns CDR1 LGHNA and CDR2 YSLEER. V shed 1 base and J shed 0 bases, with 13 bases lying between them. The CDR3 coding sequence is TGCGCCAGCAGCCAAGTGCCTACCACCCGCTCCTATAATTCACCCCTCCACTTT. Its translation is CASSQVPTTRSYNSPLHF.

This clone appeared a single time. The DNA of the CDR3 is TGTGCCAGCAGTTACGGGGACAACGGCTACACCTTC. It specifies CASSYGDNGYTF. This chain joins TRBV6-6 and TRBJ1-2, with TRBD1 as a possible D gene (6 bases). Trimming left V 2 bases short and J 8 bases short, with 9 bases between. Germline loops: CDR1 MNHNY, CDR2 SVGAGI (reference sequence). CDR3 length: 12 amino acids.

The chain uses TRBV5-4 and TRBJ2-5; the D gene is possibly TRBD1 (5 bases). The CDR3 totals 13 residues. V lost 6 bases, J lost 5 bases, and 14 bases lay in between. Germline loops: CDR1 SGHNT, CDR2 YYREEE (reference sequence). The CDR3: CASTSQGMETQYF. The CDR3 nucleotides read TGTGCCAGCACCTCTCAGGGAATGGAGACCCAGTACTTC. The variable domain in full, with the rest retrieved from reference TRBV5-4 and TRBJ2-5, is ETGVTQSPTHLIKTRGQQVTLRCSSQSGHNTVSWYQQALGQGPQFIFQYYREEENGRGNFPPRFSGLQFPNYSSELNVNALELDDSALYLCASTSQGMETQYFGPGTRLLVL.

This clone was picked up a small number of times. This chain uses TRBV7-9 with TRBJ2-1; D remains ambiguous. The CDR3 is 14 residues long. The germline gives CDR1 SEHNR, CDR2 FQNEAQ (reference sequence). V was trimmed by 0 bases and J by 4 bases, leaving 7 bases between them. CDR3 sequence: CASSLAPLYNEQFF. The CDR3 region has the DNA TGTGCCAGCAGCTTAGCTCCCTTGTACAATGAGCAGTTCTTC.

The table lists this clone with a count of one. V gene TRBV7-8 combines with J gene TRBJ2-3; 9 positions match TRBD1. The CDR3 runs to 17 residues. CDR1 and CDR2 from the germline V gene are SGHVS and FQNEAQ. Germline trimming cut 4 bases from V and 3 bases from J; bases unmatched to any gene: 11. The CDR3 region has the DNA TGTGCCAGCAGCTCGTGGACAGGGGTGAGAGGGACAGATACGCAGTATTTT. It encodes CASSSWTGVRGTDTQYF.